This TCR beta chain derives from a study of tumor-infiltrating lymphocytes in primary liver carcinoma. In the study overall: There were tumors of stage T1-T3 N0M0, each 4.2 to 10 cm across.

Extraction of RNA together with DNA used about 17-31 mg of unsorted bulk tissue. Making TCR beta cDNA involved approximately 0.5 ug total RNA and a constant-region primer. A slightly modified ARM-PCR protocol with three nested multiplex PCR rounds produced these TCR beta libraries. Forward primers for TRBV1-TRBV30 and a C-beta reverse primer served the first two PCR rounds, at roughly 10 cycles each. MiXCR, run by TCRdb on the multiplex PCR reads, gives a single entry per CDR3 protein. The table records roughly 40,000 distinct CDR3 sequences, about 75% of them present only once. To note about this clonotype: A read error is likely, as this CDR3 ends without the conserved phenylalanine or tryptophan.

This CDR3 comprises 14 residues. CDR1 is LGHNA and CDR2 is YSLEER in the germline V gene. The receptor comes from a woman aged 25 to 39 with primary liver carcinoma and hepatitis B virus infection. V is TRBV4-3 and J is TRBJ1-2; no clear D. Sequencing was performed on tumor-adjacent normal liver tissue. CDR3 amino acids: CASSAGLEIYGYTL. The CDR3 region has the DNA TGCGCCAGCAGCGCTGGGTTGGAGATCTATGGGTACACCTTA.